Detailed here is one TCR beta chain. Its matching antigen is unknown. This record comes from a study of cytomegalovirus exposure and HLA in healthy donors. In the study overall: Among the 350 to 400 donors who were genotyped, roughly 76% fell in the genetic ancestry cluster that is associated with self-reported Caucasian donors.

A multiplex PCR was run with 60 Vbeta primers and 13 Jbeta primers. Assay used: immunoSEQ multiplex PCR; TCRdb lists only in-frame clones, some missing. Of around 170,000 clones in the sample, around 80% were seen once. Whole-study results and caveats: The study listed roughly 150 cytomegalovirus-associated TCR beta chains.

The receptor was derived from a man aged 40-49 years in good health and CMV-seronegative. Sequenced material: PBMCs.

CDR3 region: CASSTGEIYEQYF. Here the CDR3 DNA reads TGCGCCAGCAGCACGGGAGAAATATACGAGCAGTACTTC. The rearrangement uses TRBV5-1 and TRBJ2-7; the D gene is possibly TRBD2 (6 bases). CDR3 length equals 13 residues. The V gene's germline CDR1 is SGHRS and CDR2 YFSETQ. V was pared by 4 bases and J by 4 bases, with 12 bases between.